This T cell receptor (beta chain) was captured in a study of Ad26.COV2.S vaccination and SARS-CoV-2 variants. Treatment: about 20 received Ad26.COV2.S at low or high dose, single or two shots; roughly five received placebo; per-sample allocation not given. Sampling happened 63 days after the first vaccine or placebo injection. Sequencing was performed with immunoSEQ multiplex PCR; in TCRdb, only in-frame clones are kept and a portion is missing. The sample includes roughly 320,000 clones, around 87% seen only once; the top ten take more than 3%. V shed 6 bases and J shed 4 bases, with 21 bases lying between them. The CDR3 is 16 amino acids. CDR1 and CDR2 (germline): LNHDA, SQIVND (reference sequence).

The source is a person between 18 and 65 years old who received the Ad26.COV2.S COVID-19 vaccine or a placebo. Sequencing used peripheral blood, obtained in a trial of Ad26.COV2.S vaccine versus placebo. This chain links TRBV19 with TRBJ1-2; possible D gene TRBD1, 5 bases. The CDR3: CASSRQSVEATYGYTF. CDR3 sequence (DNA): TGTGCCAGTAGCCGACAGAGCGTCGAGGCCACCTATGGCTACACCTTC.